This T cell receptor beta chain was recorded in a study of early T cells in non-severe SARS-CoV-2 infection. Study at large: Investigators sequenced bulk RNA drawn from unsorted whole blood, and chains remained unpaired.

This CDR3 spans 11 amino acids. Germline CDR1 reads SNHLY; CDR2 reads FYNNEI. The V gene end was trimmed by 10 bases and the J gene end by 6 bases; junction bases not matched to a gene: 3. This clonotype was detected a few times. Antigen unknown. General study points: Anti-spike CD8 specificities were favored by VDJdb matching, whose results missed private and CD4 specificities.

Individual cDNA molecules each received unique molecular identifiers attached to them. TCRdb reprocessed the 5' RACE reads via MiXCR and lists one record per CDR3 protein. The data hold roughly 27,000 distinct CDR3 sequences, with 9.5% to 10% observed a single time. The sequencing input was whole blood. This sequence originates from an adult who was a healthcare worker with PCR-confirmed SARS-CoV-2 infection or an uninfected control (not recorded which). This chain uses TRBV2 with TRBJ2-1; 7 nucleotides line up with TRBD2. Here the CDR3 reads CATRLANEQFF. CDR3 coding DNA: TGTGCCACCCGACTAGCCAATGAGCAGTTCTTC.